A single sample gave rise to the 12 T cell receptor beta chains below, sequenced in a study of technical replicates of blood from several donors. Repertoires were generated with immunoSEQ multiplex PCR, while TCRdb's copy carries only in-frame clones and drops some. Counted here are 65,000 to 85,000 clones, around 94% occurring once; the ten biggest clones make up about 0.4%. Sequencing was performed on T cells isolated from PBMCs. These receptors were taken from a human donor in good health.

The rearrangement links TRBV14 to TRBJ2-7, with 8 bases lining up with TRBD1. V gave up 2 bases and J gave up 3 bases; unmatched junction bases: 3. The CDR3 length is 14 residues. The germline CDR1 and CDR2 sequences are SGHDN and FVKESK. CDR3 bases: TGTGCCAGCAGCCAACGAGGGACAGGCTACGAGCAGTACTTC. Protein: CASSQRGTGYEQYF.

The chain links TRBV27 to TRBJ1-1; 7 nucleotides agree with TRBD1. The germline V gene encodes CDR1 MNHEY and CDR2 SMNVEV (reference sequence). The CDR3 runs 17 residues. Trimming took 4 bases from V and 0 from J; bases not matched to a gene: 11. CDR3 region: CASSSAGGWSMNTEAFF. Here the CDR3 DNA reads TGTGCCAGCAGTTCGGCAGGGGGTTGGAGCATGAACACTGAAGCTTTCTTT.

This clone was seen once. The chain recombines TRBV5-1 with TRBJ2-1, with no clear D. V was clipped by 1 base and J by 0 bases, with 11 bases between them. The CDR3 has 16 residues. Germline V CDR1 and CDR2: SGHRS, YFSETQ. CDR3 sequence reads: CASSLLGLSSYNEQFF. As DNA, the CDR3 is TGCGCCAGCAGCTTGCTAGGATTAAGCTCCTACAATGAGCAGTTCTTC. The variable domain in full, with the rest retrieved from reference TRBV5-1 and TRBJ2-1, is KAGVTQTPRYLIKTRGQQVTLSCSPISGHRSVSWYQQTPGQGLQFLFEYFSETQRNKGNFPGRFSGRQFSNSRSEMNVSTLELGDSALYLCASSLLGLSSYNEQFFGPGTRLTVL.

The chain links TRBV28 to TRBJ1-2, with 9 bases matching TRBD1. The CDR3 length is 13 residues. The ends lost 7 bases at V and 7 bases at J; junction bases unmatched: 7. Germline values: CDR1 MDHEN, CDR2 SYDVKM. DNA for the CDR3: TGTGCCAGCACGGACAGGGGAAATGGTGGCTACACCTTC. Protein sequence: CASTDRGNGGYTF.

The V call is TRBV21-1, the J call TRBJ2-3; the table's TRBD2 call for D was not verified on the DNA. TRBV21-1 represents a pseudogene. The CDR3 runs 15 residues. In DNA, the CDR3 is TGTGCCAGCGGAAAACTAGCGGGACTCACAGATACGCAGTATTTT. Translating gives CASGKLAGLTDTQYF.

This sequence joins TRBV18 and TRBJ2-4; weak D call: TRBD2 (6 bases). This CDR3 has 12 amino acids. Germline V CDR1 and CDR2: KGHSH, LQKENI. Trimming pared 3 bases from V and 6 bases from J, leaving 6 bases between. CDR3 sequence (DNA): TGTGCCAGCTCACCGGGGGGAAACATTCAGTACTTC. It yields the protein CASSPGGNIQYF.

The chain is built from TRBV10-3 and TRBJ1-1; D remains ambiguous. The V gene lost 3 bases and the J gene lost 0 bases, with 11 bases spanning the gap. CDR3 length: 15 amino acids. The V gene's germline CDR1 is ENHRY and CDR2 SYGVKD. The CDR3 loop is CAISDRNGMNTEAFF. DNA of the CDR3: TGTGCCATCAGTGACAGGAACGGGATGAACACTGAAGCTTTCTTT.

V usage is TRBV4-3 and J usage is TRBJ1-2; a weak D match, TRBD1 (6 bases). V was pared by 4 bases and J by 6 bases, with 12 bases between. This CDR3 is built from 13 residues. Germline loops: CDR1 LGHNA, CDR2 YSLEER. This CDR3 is CASSPGGGHGYTF. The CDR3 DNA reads TGCGCCAGCAGCCCCGGGGGGGGCCATGGCTACACCTTC.

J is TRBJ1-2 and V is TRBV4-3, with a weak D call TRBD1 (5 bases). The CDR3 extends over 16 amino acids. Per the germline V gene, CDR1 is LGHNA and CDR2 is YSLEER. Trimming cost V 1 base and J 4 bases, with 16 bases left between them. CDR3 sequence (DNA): TGCGCCAGCAGCCAAGGGACAACAATGCACCTCTATGGCTACACCTTC. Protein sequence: CASSQGTTMHLYGYTF.

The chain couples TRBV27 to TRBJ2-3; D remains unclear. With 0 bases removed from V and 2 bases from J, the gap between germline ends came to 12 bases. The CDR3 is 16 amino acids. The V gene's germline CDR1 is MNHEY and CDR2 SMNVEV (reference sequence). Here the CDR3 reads CASSLSYREITDTQYF. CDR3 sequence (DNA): TGTGCCAGCAGTTTATCGTATCGCGAGATCACAGATACGCAGTATTTT.

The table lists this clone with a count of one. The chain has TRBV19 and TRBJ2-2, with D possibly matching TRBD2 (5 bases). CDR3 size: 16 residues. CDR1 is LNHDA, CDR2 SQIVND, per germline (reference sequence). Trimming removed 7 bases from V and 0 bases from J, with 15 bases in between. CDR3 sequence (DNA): TGTGCCAGTACCCCCCCGGGAAACGCGAACACCGGGGAGCTGTTTTTT. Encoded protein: CASTPPGNANTGELFF.

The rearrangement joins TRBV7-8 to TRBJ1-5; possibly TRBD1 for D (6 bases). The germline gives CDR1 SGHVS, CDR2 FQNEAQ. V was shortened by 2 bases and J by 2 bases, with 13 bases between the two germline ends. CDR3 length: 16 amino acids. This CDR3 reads CASSLLHRVGNQPQHF. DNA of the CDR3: TGTGCCAGCAGCTTATTACACAGGGTGGGCAATCAGCCCCAGCATTTT.